This T cell receptor (beta chain) originates from a study of cytomegalovirus exposure and HLA in healthy donors. Study outcomes and limitations: In vitro work confirmed that a few CMV-associated chains recognize CMV antigens. The study labeled fewer than 200 TCR beta chains cytomegalovirus-associated.

Details on this clone: The target antigen is unknown. This same CDR3 is encoded by further DNA sequences in the sample.

PCR used 60 Vbeta primers and 13 Jbeta primers. Assay used: immunoSEQ multiplex PCR; TCRdb lists only in-frame clones, some missing. The sample records about 170,000 clones, more than 80% being singletons. J lost 3 bases, V lost 0 bases, and 5 bases had no gene match. The CDR3 consists of 17 residues. Germline-derived CDR1 and CDR2 are LNHNV and YYDKDF (reference sequence). This chain connects TRBV15 to TRBJ1-5, with 10 bases that match TRBD1. The source is a man younger than 35 in good health and CMV-seronegative. Material for sequencing was PBMCs. CDR3 loop: CATSRDLGQGYNQPQHF. Here the CDR3 DNA reads TGTGCCACCAGCAGAGATCTGGGACAGGGGTACAATCAGCCCCAGCATTTT.